A single sample is the source of the 18 T cell receptor beta chains below, sequenced in a study of blood T cell repertoires in COVID-19. Here immunoSEQ multiplex PCR was the method, and the copy in TCRdb shows in-frame clones only, minus some. The sample has more than 200,000 clones, roughly 80% seen once. The specimen sequenced was peripheral blood. Receptors originate from an elderly man with acute or convalescent COVID-19.

This clone has just one count. The chain joins TRBV29-1 to TRBJ1-1; D unresolved. The CDR3 has 13 amino acids. Germline loops: CDR1 SQVTM, CDR2 ANQGSEA. Trimming shortened V by 5 bases and J by 1 base, and 11 bases separated the two germline ends. The CDR3 DNA follows: TGCAGCGTTTTCGGGTGGAAGAACACTGAAGCTTTCTTT. Its protein product is CSVFGWKNTEAFF.

This chain uses TRBV5-5 with TRBJ2-1; 8 bases are shared with TRBD2. J was trimmed by 0 bases and V by 9 bases; bases with no gene match: 8. The CDR3 spans 15 residues. From germline, CDR1 is SGHKS and CDR2 YYEKEE (reference sequence). This chain's CDR3 is CATSRGGTSYNEQFF. The DNA of the CDR3 is TGTGCCACCTCCCGGGGGGGGACCTCCTACAATGAGCAGTTCTTC.

This rearrangement joins TRBV28 to TRBJ1-2; TRBD1 might be the D (5 bases). V lost 4 bases, J lost 1 base, and 22 bases lay in between. Germline V gives CDR1 MDHEN, CDR2 SYDVKM. The CDR3 totals 18 residues. CDR3 sequence: CASSSSRGRGRVNYGYTF. As DNA, the CDR3 is TGTGCCAGCAGTTCCTCCCGTGGAAGGGGCAGGGTTAACTATGGCTACACCTTC.

V is TRBV5-5 and J is TRBJ2-5; TRBD1 matches 7 bases. V gave up 0 bases and J gave up 2 bases; unmatched junction bases: 7. CDR3 length: 16 amino acids. CDR1 is SGHKS and CDR2 is YYEKEE in the germline V gene (reference sequence). CDR3 residues: CASSLAGTDGQETQYF. CDR3 nucleotide sequence: TGTGCCAGCAGCTTGGCCGGGACAGACGGGCAAGAGACCCAGTACTTC.

The chain uses TRBV7-2 and TRBJ1-3; D gene uncertain. Trimming removed 1 base from V and 1 base from J, with 20 bases in between. The CDR3 is 19 amino acids. CDR1 is SGHTA and CDR2 is FQGNSA in the germline V gene. This CDR3 is CASSLEGPRLRTSGNTIYF. The CDR3 DNA follows: TGTGCCAGCAGCTTAGAGGGCCCGAGGCTCAGGACTTCTGGAAACACCATATATTTT.

The V call is TRBV2, the J call TRBJ1-4, with 10 bases lining up with TRBD1. Germline lookup yields CDR1 SNHLY and CDR2 FYNNEI. The CDR3 runs 15 residues. Trimming cost V 3 bases and J 4 bases; bases outside gene matches: 2. The CDR3 region is CASSDWDRGNEKLFF. Here the CDR3 DNA reads TGTGCCAGCAGTGACTGGGACAGGGGTAATGAAAAACTGTTTTTT.

The chain combines TRBV19 with TRBJ2-4; a weak D match, TRBD2 (5 bases). CDR1 is LNHDA, CDR2 SQIVND, per germline (reference sequence). The CDR3 has 13 amino acids. Trimming stripped 6 bases from V and 5 bases from J, with 11 bases between. The CDR3 DNA reads TGTGCCAGTAGCGATAGGCGGGAAAACATTCAGTACTTC. Translation: CASSDRRENIQYF.

The rearrangement joins TRBV21-1 to TRBJ2-7; the D call in the table, TRBD1, was not verified against the DNA. TRBV21-1 is given as a pseudogene. The CDR3 is made up of 15 amino acids. CDR3 DNA: TGTGCCAGCAGCCCTATTGGACAGGGGGCTGGGGAGCAGTACTTC. This translates into CASSPIGQGAGEQYF.

The chain joins TRBV28 to TRBJ2-2; 9 nucleotides match TRBD1. Germline lookup yields CDR1 MDHEN and CDR2 SYDVKM. The CDR3 sequence is 15 residues long. V lost 6 bases, J lost 6 bases, and 8 bases stayed unmatched. CDR3 bases: TGTGCCAGCAGGGGAGGGACAGGGAGGCCCGGGGAGCTGTTTTTT. Its protein product is CASRGGTGRPGELFF.

The CDR3: CASSRNPGGGQPQHF. The CDR3 DNA reads as TGTGCCAGCAGTCGCAACCCAGGGGGTGGTCAGCCCCAGCATTTT. The J gene is TRBJ1-5, the V gene TRBV28; TRBD1 matches 7 bases. The length of the CDR3 is 15 residues. Germline assignment: CDR1 MDHEN and CDR2 SYDVKM. The V gene end was trimmed by 5 bases and the J gene end by 6 bases; junction bases not matched to a gene: 10.

The V and J genes are TRBV20-1 and TRBJ1-1, with TRBD1 matching over 10 bases. Germline V CDR1 and CDR2: DFQATT, SNEGSKA (reference sequence). This CDR3 region has 11 residues. The CDR3 sequence: CSGRQGARAFF. CDR3 DNA: TGCAGCGGGAGACAGGGGGCGCGGGCTTTCTTT.

This rearrangement joins TRBV30 to TRBJ1-5, with D tentatively TRBD1 (5 bases). Deletions cut 3 bases from V and 9 bases from J, with 15 bases between. Germline CDR1 GTSNPN, CDR2 SVGIG (reference sequence). This CDR3 contains 13 residues. The CDR3 DNA sequence: TGTGCCTGGAGCCATAGGGTTGGGGCGCCCCAGCATTTT. Protein: CAWSHRVGAPQHF.

The gene calls are TRBV6-1 and TRBJ2-1, with TRBD2 matching 12 bases. After removal of 1 base from V and 4 bases from J, the junction contained 11 bases not matched to a gene. This CDR3 has 19 amino acids. The germline gives CDR1 MNHNS, CDR2 SASEGT. DNA of the CDR3: TGTGCCAGCAGTGAAGACGTGACTAGCGGGAGCCCATCTTACAATGAGCAGTTCTTC. Amino acid sequence: CASSEDVTSGSPSYNEQFF.

J is TRBJ1-1 and V is TRBV25-1; D remains unclear. Deletions cut 1 base from V and 0 bases from J, with 9 bases between. The CDR3 runs 15 residues. CDR1 is MGHDK and CDR2 is SYGVNS in the germline V gene. CDR3 sequence: CASSEWGALNTEAFF. The CDR3 bases are TGTGCCAGCAGTGAATGGGGAGCCTTGAACACTGAAGCTTTCTTT. The full variable domain, rest sourced from reference TRBV25-1 and TRBJ1-1, is EADIYQTPRYLVIGTGKKITLECSQTMGHDKMYWYQQDPGMELHLIHYSYGVNSTEKGDLSSESTVSRIRTEHFPLTLESARPSHTSQYLCASSEWGALNTEAFFGQGTRLTVV.

V and J are TRBV5-4 and TRBJ2-1; 10 positions agree with TRBD2. The V segment lost 3 bases and the J segment 7 bases; nucleotides outside the gene matches: 7. Germline CDR1 is SGHNT and CDR2 is YYREEE (reference sequence). This CDR3 contains 15 residues. DNA for the CDR3: TGTGCCAGCAGCTACCTAGCGGGGGACGGAAATGAGCAGTTCTTC. Amino acid sequence: CASSYLAGDGNEQFF.

This rearrangement joins TRBV7-9 to TRBJ1-2; no clear D gene. Germline loops: CDR1 SEHNR, CDR2 FQNEAQ (reference sequence). This CDR3 is 11 amino acids long. V gave up 5 bases and J gave up 8 bases, with 9 bases separating them. The CDR3 protein is CASSLLLGYTF. The CDR3 nucleotides are TGTGCCAGCAGCCTCCTCCTGGGCTACACCTTC.

This clone was detected a few times. The chain joins TRBV9 to TRBJ1-3; D is undetermined. V was shortened by 4 bases and J by 3 bases, with 14 bases between the two germline ends. Germline CDR1 and CDR2: SGDLS and YYNGEE. The CDR3 length is 15 residues. The CDR3 here is CASSYGWAGGNTIYF. The CDR3, as DNA: TGTGCCAGCAGCTATGGGTGGGCAGGTGGAAACACCATATATTTT.

In DNA form, the CDR3 reads TGTGCCAGCAGCAAAGCAGGGGACACTGAAGCTTTCTTT. This translates into CASSKAGDTEAFF. J is TRBJ1-1 and V is TRBV21-1; TRBD1, as called in the table, went unchecked against the DNA. TRBV21-1 is deemed a pseudogene. This CDR3 is 13 amino acids long.